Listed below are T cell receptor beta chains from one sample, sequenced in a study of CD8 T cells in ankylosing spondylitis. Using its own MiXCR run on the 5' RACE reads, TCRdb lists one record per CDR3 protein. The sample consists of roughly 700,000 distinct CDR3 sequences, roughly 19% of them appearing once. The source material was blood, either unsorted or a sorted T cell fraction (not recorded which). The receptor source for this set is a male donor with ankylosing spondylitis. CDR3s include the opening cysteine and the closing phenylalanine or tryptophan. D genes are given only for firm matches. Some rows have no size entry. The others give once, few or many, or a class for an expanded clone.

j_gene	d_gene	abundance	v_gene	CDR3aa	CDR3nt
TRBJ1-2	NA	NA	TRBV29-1	CSVIPPGRDYGYTF	TGCAGCGTGATTCCCCCGGGGCGCGACTATGGCTACACCTTC
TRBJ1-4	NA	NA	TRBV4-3	CASSQEGLDPKTF	TGCGCCAGCAGCCAAGAGGGGCTGGACCCGAAAACTTTT
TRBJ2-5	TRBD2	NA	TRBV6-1	CASSPSGRRETQYF	TGTGCCAGCAGCCCGAGCGGGAGGAGGGAGACCCAGTACTTC
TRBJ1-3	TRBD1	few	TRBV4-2	CASTSGTVLSGNTIYF	TGTGCCAGCACCTCAGGGACAGTCCTTTCTGGAAACACCATATATTTT
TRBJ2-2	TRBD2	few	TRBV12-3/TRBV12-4	CASTTWGLAATGELFF	TGTGCCAGCACCACATGGGGACTAGCGGCCACCGGGGAGCTGTTTTTT
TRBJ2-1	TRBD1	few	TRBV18	CASSSGQGLPYNEQFF	TGTGCCAGCTCATCCGGACAGGGTCTTCCATACAATGAGCAGTTCTTC
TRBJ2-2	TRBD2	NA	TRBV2	CASSEPGLARQSGELFF	TGTGCCAGCAGTGAACCGGGACTAGCCAGACAGTCCGGGGAGCTGTTTTTT
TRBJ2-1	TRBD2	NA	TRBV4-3	CTSSHPGLAYEQFF	TGCACCAGCAGCCACCCGGGACTAGCGTATGAGCAGTTCTTC
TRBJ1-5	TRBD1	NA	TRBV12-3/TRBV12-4	CASSYTGQGNQPQHF	TGTGCCAGCAGTTATACGGGACAGGGAAATCAGCCCCAGCATTTT
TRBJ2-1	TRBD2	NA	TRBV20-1	CSAKNLADLYNEQFF	TGCAGTGCCAAGAATCTAGCGGACTTGTACAATGAGCAGTTCTTC
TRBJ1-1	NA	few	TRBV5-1	CASRWGTRGTEAFF	TGCGCCAGCAGGTGGGGGACACGAGGAACTGAAGCTTTCTTT
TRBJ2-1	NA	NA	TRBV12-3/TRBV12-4	CASSSGEVHEQFF	TGTGCCAGCAGTTCGGGAGAAGTCCATGAGCAGTTCTTC
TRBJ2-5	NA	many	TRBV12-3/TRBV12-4	CASSPEVETQYF	TGTGCCAGCAGTCCAGAAGTGGAGACCCAGTACTTC
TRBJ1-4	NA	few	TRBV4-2	CASSQEPGITNEKLFF	TGTGCCAGCAGCCAGGAGCCAGGGATTACTAATGAAAAACTGTTTTTT
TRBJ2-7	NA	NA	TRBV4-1	CASSQDRSQGNYEQYF	TGCGCCAGCAGCCAAGACCGGAGTCAGGGGAACTACGAGCAGTACTTC
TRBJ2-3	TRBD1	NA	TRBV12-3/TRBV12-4	CASSRGTENTDTQYF	TGTGCCAGCAGCCGAGGGACAGAAAACACAGATACGCAGTATTTT
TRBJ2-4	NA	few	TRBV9	CASSLSGGGAKNIQYF	TGTGCCAGCAGCTTATCGGGCGGAGGAGCCAAAAACATTCAGTACTTC
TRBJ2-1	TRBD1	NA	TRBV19	CASSTDRGLNNEQFF	TGTGCCAGTAGTACGGACAGGGGGCTAAACAATGAGCAGTTCTTC
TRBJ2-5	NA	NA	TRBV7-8	CASSSTQRVEQETQYF	TGTGCCAGCAGCTCCACCCAACGAGTGGAACAAGAGACCCAGTACTTC
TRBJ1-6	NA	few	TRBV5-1	CASSLGARRSEWNSPLHF	TGCGCCAGCAGCTTGGGGGCCAGGCGCTCGGAATGGAATTCACCCCTCCACTTT